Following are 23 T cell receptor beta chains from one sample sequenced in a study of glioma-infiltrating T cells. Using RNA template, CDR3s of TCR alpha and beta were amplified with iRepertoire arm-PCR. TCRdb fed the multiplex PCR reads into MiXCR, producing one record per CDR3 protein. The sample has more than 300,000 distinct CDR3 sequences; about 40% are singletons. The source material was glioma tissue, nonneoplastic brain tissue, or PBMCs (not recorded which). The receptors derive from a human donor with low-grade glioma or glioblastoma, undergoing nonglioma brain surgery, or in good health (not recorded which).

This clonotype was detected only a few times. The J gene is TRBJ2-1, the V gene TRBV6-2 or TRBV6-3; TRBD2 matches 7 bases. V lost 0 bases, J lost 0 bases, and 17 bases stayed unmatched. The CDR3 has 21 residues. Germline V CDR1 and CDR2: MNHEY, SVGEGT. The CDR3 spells CASSYSHGGSSPYSSYNEQFF. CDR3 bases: TGTGCCAGCAGTTACTCGCACGGCGGGAGCTCTCCATATAGCTCCTACAATGAGCAGTTCTTC.

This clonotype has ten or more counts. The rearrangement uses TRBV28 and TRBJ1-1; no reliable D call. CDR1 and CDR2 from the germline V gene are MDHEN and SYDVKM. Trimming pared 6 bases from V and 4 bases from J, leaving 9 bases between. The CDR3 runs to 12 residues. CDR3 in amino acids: CASRDPGTEAFF. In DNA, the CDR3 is TGTGCCAGCAGGGACCCTGGCACTGAAGCTTTCTTT.

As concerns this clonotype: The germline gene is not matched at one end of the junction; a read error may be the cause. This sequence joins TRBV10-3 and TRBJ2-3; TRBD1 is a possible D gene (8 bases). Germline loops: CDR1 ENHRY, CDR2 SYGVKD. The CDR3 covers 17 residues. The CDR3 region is CAIRGTGAPTSTDTEYF. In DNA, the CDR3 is TGTGCCATCAGGGGGACAGGAGCCCCGACTAGCACAGATACGGAGTATTTT.

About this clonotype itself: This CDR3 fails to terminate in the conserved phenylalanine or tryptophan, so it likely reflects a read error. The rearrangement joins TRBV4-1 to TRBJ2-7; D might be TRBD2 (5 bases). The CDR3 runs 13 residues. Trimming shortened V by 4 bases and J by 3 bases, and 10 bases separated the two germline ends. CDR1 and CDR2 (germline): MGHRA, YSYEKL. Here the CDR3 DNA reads TGCGCCAGCAGCCCCCACCGGGACTACGAGCAGTACTTA. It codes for CASSPHRDYEQYL.

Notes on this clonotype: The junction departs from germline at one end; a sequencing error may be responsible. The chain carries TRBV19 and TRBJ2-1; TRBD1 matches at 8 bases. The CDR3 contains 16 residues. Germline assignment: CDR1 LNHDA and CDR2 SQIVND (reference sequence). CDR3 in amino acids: CASSNARGPSFNEQFF. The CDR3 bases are TGTGCCAGTAGTAATGCCAGGGGGCCCTCCTTCAATGAGCAGTTCTTC.

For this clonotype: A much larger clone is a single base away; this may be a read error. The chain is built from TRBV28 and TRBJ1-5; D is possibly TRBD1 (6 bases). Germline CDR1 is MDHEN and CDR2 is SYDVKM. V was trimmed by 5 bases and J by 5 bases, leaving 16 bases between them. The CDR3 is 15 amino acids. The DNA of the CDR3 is TGTGCCAGCAGTCTCTCCGGCAGGGGAGATCAGCCCCAGCATTTT. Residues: CASSLSGRGDQPQHF.

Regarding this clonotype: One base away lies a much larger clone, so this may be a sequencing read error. The CDR3 coding sequence is TGTGCCAGCAGTGAGAGAGCGGGAGGACCCTACAATGAGCAGTTCTTC. Translating it yields CASSERAGGPYNEQFF. V usage is TRBV6-4 and J usage is TRBJ2-1, with 9 bases fitting TRBD2. CDR1 MRHNA and CDR2 SNTAGT come from the germline V gene. The CDR3 loop spans 16 amino acids. V gave up 3 bases and J gave up 2 bases; unmatched junction bases: 5.

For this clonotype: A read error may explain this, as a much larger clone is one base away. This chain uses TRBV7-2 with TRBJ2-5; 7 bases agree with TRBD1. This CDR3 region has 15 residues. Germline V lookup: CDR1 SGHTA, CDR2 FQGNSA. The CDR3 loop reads CARSSGQALMETQYF. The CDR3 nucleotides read TGTGCCAGAAGCTCCGGACAGGCTCTAATGGAGACCCAGTACTTC. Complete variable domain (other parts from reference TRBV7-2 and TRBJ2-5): GAGVSQSPSNKVTEKGKDVELRCDPISGHTALYWYRQSLGQGLEFLIYFQGNSAPDKSGLPSDRFSAERTGGSVSTLTIQRTQQEDSAVYLCARSSGQALMETQYFGPGTRLLVL.

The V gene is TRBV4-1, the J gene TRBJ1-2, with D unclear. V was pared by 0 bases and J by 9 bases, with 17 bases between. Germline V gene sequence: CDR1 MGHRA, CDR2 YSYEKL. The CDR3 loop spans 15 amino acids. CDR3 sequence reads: CASSQDDWIGDSYTF. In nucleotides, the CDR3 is TGCGCCAGCAGCCAAGATGATTGGATTGGTGATAGCTACACCTTC.

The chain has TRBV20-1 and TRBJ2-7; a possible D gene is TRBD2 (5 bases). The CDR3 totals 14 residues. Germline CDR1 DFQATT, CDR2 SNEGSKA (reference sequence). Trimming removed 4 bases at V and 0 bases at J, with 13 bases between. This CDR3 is CSAILVAGSYEQYF. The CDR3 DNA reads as TGCAGTGCTATTTTGGTGGCGGGCTCCTACGAGCAGTACTTC.

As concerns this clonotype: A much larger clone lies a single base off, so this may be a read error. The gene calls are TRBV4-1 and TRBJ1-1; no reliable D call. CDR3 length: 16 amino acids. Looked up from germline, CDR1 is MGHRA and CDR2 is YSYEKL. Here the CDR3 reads CASSQEQVGPNTKAFF. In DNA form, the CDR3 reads TGCGCCAGCAGCCAAGAGCAGGTGGGCCCGAACACTAAAGCTTTCTTT.

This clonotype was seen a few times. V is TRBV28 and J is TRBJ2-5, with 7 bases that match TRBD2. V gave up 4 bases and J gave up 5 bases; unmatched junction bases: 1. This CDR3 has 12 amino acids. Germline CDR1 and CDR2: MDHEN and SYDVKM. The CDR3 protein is CASSWGGETQYF. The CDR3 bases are TGTGCCAGCAGTTGGGGGGGGGAGACCCAGTACTTC.

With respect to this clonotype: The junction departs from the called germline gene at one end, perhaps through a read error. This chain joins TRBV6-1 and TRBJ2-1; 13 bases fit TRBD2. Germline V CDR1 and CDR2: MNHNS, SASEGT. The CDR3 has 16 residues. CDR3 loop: CAISDPGLAGINEQFF. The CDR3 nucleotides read TGTGCCATCAGTGACCCGGGACTAGCGGGGATCAATGAGCAGTTCTTC.

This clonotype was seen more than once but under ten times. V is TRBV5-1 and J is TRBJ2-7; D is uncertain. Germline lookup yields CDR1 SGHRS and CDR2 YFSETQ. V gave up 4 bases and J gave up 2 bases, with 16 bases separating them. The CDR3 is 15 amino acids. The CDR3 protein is CASSPDGPRTYEQYF. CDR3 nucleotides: TGCGCCAGCAGCCCGGACGGGCCCCGGACCTACGAGCAGTACTTC.

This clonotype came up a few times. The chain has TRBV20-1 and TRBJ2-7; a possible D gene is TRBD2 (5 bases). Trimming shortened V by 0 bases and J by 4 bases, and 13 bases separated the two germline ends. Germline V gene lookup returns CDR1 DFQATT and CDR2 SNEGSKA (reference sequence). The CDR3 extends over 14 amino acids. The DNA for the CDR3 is TGCAGTGCTAGAGATGGCAGGCGGGTGTACGAGCAGTACTTC. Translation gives CSARDGRRVYEQYF.

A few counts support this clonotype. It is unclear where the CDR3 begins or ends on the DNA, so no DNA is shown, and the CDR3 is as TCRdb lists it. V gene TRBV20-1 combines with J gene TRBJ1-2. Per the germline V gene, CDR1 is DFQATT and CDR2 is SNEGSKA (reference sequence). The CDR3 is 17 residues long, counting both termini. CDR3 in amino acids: CSARDLQGLMATPSYTF.

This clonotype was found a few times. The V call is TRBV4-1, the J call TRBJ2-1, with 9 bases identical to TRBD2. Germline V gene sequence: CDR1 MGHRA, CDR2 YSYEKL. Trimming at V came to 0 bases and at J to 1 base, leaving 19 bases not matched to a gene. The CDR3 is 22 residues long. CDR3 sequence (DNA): TGCGCCAGCAGCCAAGAGGGTTCGAGCGGGAGGCTTGACCTTAGATCCTACAATGAGCAGTTCTTC. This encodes CASSQEGSSGRLDLRSYNEQFF.

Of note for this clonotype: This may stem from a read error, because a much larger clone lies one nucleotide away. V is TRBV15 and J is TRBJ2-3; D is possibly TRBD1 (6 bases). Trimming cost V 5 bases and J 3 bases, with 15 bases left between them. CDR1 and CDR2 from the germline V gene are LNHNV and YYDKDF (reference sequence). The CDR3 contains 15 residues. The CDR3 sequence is CATSGVSRGTDTQYF. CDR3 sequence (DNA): TGTGCCACCAGCGGAGTTAGCAGGGGAACAGATACGCAGTATTTT.

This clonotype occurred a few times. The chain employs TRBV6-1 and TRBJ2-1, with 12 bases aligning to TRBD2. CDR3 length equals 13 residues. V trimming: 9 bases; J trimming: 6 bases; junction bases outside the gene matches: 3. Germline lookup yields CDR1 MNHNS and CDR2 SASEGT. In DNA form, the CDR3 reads TGTGCCAGTAGACTAGCGGGAGCCAATGAGCAGTTCTTC. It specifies CASRLAGANEQFF.

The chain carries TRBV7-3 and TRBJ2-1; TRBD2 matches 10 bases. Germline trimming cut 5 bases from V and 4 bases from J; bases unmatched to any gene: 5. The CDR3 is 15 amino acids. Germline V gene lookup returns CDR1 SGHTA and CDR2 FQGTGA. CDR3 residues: CASSELAGVYNEQFF. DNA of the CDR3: TGTGCCAGCAGCGAGCTAGCGGGAGTGTACAATGAGCAGTTCTTC.

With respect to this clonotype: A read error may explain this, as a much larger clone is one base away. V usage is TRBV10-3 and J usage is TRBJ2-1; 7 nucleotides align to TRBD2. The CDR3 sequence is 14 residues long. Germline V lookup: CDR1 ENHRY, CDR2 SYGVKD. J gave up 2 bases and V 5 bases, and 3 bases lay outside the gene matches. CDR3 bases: TGTGCCATCAGTTTTCGGGGGGCCTACAATGAGCAGTTCTTC. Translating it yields CAISFRGAYNEQFF.

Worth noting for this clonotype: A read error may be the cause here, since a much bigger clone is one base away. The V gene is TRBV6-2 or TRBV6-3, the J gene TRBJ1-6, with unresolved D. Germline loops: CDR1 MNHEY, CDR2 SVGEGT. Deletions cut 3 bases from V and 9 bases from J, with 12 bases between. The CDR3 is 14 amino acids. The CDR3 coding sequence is TGTGCCAGCAGTTATGCAGCTTGGAGTTCACCCCTCCACTTT. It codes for CASSYAAWSSPLHF.

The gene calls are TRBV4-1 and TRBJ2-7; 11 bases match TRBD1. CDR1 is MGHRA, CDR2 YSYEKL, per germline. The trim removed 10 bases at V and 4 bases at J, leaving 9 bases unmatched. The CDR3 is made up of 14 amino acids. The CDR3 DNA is TGCGCCACCTCACCGGGACAGGGGGTGTACGAGCAGTACTTC. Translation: CATSPGQGVYEQYF.